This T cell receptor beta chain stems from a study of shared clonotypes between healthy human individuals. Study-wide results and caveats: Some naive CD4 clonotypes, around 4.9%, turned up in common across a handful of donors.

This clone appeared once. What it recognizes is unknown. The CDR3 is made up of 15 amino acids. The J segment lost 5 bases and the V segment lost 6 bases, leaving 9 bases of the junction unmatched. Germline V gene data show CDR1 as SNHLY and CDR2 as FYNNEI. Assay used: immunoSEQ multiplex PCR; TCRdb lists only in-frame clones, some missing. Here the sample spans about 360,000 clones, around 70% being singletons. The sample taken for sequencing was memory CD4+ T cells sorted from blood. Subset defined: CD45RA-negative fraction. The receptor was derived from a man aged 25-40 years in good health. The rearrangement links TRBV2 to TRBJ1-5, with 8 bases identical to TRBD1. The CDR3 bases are TGTGCCAGCAGAAGCGCAACAGGGGGGTATCAGCCCCAGCATTTT. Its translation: CASRSATGGYQPQHF.